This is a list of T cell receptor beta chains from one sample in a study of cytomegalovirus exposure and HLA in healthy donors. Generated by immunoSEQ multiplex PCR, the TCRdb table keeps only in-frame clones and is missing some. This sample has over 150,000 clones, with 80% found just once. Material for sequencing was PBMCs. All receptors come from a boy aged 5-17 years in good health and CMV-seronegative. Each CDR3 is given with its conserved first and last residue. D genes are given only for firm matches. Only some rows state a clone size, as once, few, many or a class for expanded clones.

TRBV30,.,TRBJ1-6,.,CAWSGWGGTRNSPLHF,TGTGCCTGGAGTGGATGGGGGGGGACAAGGAATTCACCCCTCCACTTT
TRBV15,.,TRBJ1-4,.,CATSREPGIGEKLFF,TGTGCCACCAGCAGAGAACCGGGGATCGGAGAAAAACTGTTTTTT
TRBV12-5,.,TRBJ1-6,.,CASGLVTGGSGSPLHF,TGTGCTAGTGGTTTGGTGACAGGCGGGAGTGGTTCACCCCTCCACTTT
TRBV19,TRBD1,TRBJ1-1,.,CASRQPDRGNTEAFF,TGTGCCAGTAGGCAACCTGACAGGGGGAACACTGAAGCTTTCTTT
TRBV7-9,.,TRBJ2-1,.,CSSRLNSVVLPAGEQFF,TGTTCCAGCAGGCTCAATAGTGTTGTACTGCCAGCAGGAGAGCAGTTCTTC
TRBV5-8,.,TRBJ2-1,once,CASSFWGGANEQFF,TGTGCCAGCAGTTTTTGGGGGGGGGCCAATGAGCAGTTCTTC
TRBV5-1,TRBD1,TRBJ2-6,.,CASSLRQGKGGANVLTF,TGCGCCAGCAGCTTGAGACAGGGGAAGGGGGGGGCCAACGTCCTGACTTTC
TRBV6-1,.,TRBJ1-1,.,CASKTGENTEAFF,TGTGCCAGCAAGACGGGGGAGAACACTGAAGCTTTCTTT
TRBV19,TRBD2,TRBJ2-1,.,CASSDLRGGNEQFF,TGTGCCAGTAGTGATCTACGGGGGGGGAATGAGCAGTTCTTC
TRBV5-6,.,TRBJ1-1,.,CASSLNTEAFF,TGTGCCAGCAGCCTCAACACTGAAGCTTTCTTT
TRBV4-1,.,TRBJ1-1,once,CASSTRMERSTEAFF,TGCGCCAGCAGCACCCGGATGGAGCGAAGCACTGAAGCTTTCTTT
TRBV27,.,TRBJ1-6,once,CASSPTLYGEGDSPLHF,TGTGCCAGCAGTCCCACGCTCTATGGGGAGGGGGATTCACCCCTCCACTTT
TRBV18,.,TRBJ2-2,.,CASSRGAVANTGELFF,TGTGCCAGCTCCCGAGGAGCGGTAGCGAACACCGGGGAGCTGTTTTTT
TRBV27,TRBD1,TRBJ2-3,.,CASSPSDRGRIGDTQYF,TGTGCCAGCAGTCCCTCGGACAGGGGGCGCATAGGAGATACGCAGTATTTT
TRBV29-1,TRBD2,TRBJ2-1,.,CSVFSSGSYNEQFF,TGCAGCGTCTTCTCTAGCGGGAGCTACAATGAGCAGTTCTTC
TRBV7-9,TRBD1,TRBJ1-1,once,CASSSWTGGFEAAFF,TGTGCCAGCAGCTCTTGGACAGGGGGATTCGAGGCGGCTTTCTTT
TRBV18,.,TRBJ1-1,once,CASSPPGLGGTEAFF,TGTGCCAGCTCACCTCCAGGCCTGGGAGGAACTGAAGCTTTCTTT
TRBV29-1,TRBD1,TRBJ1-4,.,CSVCQGATNEKLFF,TGCAGCGTTTGTCAGGGGGCAACTAATGAAAAACTGTTTTTT
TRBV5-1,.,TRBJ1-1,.,CASSPGSPMNTEAFF,TGCGCCAGCAGCCCAGGGTCCCCCATGAACACTGAAGCTTTCTTT
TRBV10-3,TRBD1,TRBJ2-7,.,CAISLGGQGTRHPYEQYF,TGTGCCATCAGTTTAGGGGGACAGGGGACCCGGCACCCCTACGAGCAGTACTTC
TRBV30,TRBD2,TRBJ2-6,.,CAWSVQLAGGKEANVLTF,TGTGCCTGGAGTGTACAGCTAGCGGGGGGGAAAGAGGCCAACGTCCTGACTTTC
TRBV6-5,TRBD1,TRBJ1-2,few,CASSRQGANYGYTF,TGTGCCAGCAGTCGACAGGGAGCGAACTATGGCTACACCTTC
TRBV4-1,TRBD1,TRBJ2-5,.,CASSQGDRGVGETQYF,TGCGCCAGCAGCCAAGGCGACAGGGGAGTTGGGGAGACCCAGTACTTC
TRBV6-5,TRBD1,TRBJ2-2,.,CASRPPGQGAGELFF,TGTGCCAGCAGGCCCCCCGGACAGGGGGCCGGGGAGCTGTTTTTT
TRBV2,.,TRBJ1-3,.,CASIFPTLNSGNTIYF,TGTGCCAGCATATTCCCCACTCTCAACTCTGGAAACACCATATATTTT
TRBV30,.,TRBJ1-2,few,CAWERGGYTF,TGTGCCTGGGAGAGAGGCGGCTACACCTTC
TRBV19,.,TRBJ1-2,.,CASSMDSNYGYTF,TGTGCCAGTAGTATGGACAGTAACTATGGCTACACCTTC
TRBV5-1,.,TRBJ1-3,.,CASSLDGNSGNTIYF,TGCGCCAGCAGCCTGGACGGTAACTCTGGAAACACCATATATTTT
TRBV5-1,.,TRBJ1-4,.,CASSFATNEKLFF,TGCGCCAGCAGCTTCGCAACTAATGAAAAACTGTTTTTT
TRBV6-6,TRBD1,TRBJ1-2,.,CASSYAGGYGYTF,TGTGCCAGCAGTTACGCAGGGGGCTACGGCTACACCTTC
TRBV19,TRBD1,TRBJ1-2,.,CASTSPGQNVPTDGYTF,TGTGCCAGTACCTCCCCGGGACAGAATGTTCCCACAGATGGCTACACCTTC
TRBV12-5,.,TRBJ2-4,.,CASGLVRTGILENIQYF,TGTGCTAGTGGTTTGGTACGCACAGGGATATTGGAAAACATTCAGTACTTC
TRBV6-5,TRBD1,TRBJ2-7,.,CASSASGTANYEQYF,TGTGCCAGCAGTGCTTCCGGGACAGCCAACTACGAGCAGTACTTC
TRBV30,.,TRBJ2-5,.,CAWSVGGHPIETQYF,TGTGCCTGGAGTGTAGGGGGACATCCTATAGAGACCCAGTACTTC
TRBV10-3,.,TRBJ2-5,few,CAISEGGETQYF,TGTGCCATCAGTGAAGGAGGGGAGACCCAGTACTTC
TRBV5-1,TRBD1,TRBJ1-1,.,CASSLGQGAMNTEAFF,TGCGCCAGCAGCCTGGGACAGGGAGCCATGAACACTGAAGCTTTCTTT
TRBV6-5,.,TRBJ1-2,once,CAIRPRGNYGYTF,TGTGCCATTCGACCAAGGGGGAACTATGGCTACACCTTC
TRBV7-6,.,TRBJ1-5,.,CASSLDANNQPQHF,TGTGCCAGCAGCTTAGACGCTAACAATCAGCCCCAGCATTTT
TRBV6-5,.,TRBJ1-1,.,CASSNPGQPSEAFF,TGTGCCAGCAGCAATCCTGGACAGCCCTCAGAAGCTTTCTTT
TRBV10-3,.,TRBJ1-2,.,CAIRVEGEANYGYTF,TGTGCCATCAGAGTAGAGGGGGAAGCTAACTATGGCTACACCTTC
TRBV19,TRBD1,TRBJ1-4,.,CASQTGGDEKLFF,TGTGCCAGCCAGACAGGGGGTGATGAAAAACTGTTTTTT
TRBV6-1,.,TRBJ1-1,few,CAIIRGRLNTEAFF,TGTGCCATCATACGGGGGAGACTGAACACTGAAGCTTTCTTT
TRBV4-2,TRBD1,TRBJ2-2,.,CASSQKLLGQGGTGELFF,TGTGCCAGCAGCCAAAAACTACTAGGACAGGGGGGCACCGGGGAGCTGTTTTTT
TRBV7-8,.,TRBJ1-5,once,CASSLGGGWGNQPQHF,TGTGCCAGCAGCTTAGGGGGGGGATGGGGAAATCAGCCCCAGCATTTT
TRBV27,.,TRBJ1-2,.,CASSYGQGDYGYTF,TGTGCCAGCAGTTACGGGCAGGGCGACTATGGCTACACCTTC
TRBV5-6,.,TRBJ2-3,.,CASSNAGELSTDTQYF,TGTGCCAGCAGTAATGCAGGCGAACTGAGCACAGATACGCAGTATTTT
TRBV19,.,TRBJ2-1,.,CASSSPTPPYNEQFF,TGTGCCAGTAGTTCACCGACTCCTCCCTACAATGAGCAGTTCTTC
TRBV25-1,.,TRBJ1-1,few,CATRGYQNTEAFF,TGTGCCACGCGCGGGTACCAGAACACTGAAGCTTTCTTT